This TCR beta chain was captured in a study of blood T cell repertoires in COVID-19. Sequencing used immunoSEQ multiplex PCR; TCRdb keeps in-frame clones, though not all of them. This table has approximately 170,000 clones, about four fifths appearing once. There are a few counts of this clone. This clonotype was sampled from a woman in her 50s in a cohort exposed to, infected with or recovered from COVID-19 (not recorded which). Material: PBMCs or T cells enriched from blood (not recorded which).

The CDR3 bases are TGTGCCACCAGCCCGAAACTAGCGGGAGGGCAGGACGAGCAGTACTTC. Its translation: CATSPKLAGGQDEQYF. This chain connects TRBV24-1 to TRBJ2-7; 13 nucleotides agree with TRBD2. The CDR3 covers 16 residues. Germline CDR1 and CDR2: KGHDR and SFDVKD. The trim removed 7 bases at V and 5 bases at J, leaving 10 bases unmatched.